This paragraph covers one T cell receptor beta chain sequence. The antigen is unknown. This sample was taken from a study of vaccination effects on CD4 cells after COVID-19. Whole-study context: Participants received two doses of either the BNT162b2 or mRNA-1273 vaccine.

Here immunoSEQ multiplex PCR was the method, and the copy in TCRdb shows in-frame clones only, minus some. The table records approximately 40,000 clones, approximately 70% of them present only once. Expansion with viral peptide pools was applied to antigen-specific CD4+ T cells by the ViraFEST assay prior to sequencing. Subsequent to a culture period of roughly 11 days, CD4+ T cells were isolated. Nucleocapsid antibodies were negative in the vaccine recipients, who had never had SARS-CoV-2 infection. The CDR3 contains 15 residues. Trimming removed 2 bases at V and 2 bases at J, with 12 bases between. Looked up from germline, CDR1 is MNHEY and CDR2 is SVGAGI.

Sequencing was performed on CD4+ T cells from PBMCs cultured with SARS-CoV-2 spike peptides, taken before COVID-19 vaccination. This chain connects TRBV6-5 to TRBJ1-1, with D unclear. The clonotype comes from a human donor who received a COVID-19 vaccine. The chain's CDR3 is CASSYDYAVNTEAFF. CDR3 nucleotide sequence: TGTGCCAGCAGTTACGATTATGCGGTAAACACTGAAGCTTTCTTT.